This TCR beta chain comes out of a study of response to subunit inactivated influenza vaccine. The CDR3 spans 15 residues. Germline values: CDR1 SGHRS, CDR2 YFSETQ. The V gene lost 6 bases and the J gene lost 6 bases, with 22 bases spanning the gap. This clonotype was seen more than once but under ten times. The antigen remains undetermined. Via MiXCR, TCRdb re-called the RT-PCR reads, giving one row per CDR3 protein. In the table there are under 500,000 distinct CDR3 sequences, roughly 9.8% of which are singletons. Study outcomes and limitations: There was a suggestion from the authors that each seasonal influenza vaccination recruits few new T cells.

Sequenced material: PBMCs from blood, taken 45 days after vaccination. This receptor was taken from a man aged 50-59 years who received an inactivated influenza vaccine. The chain combines TRBV5-1 with TRBJ2-7; D may be TRBD1 or TRBD2 (5 bases each). CDR3 bases: TGCGCCAGCACACCCCCGGGACGGTCGAATCTCGAGCAGTACTTC. It is translated as CASTPPGRSNLEQYF.